A selection of T cell receptor beta chains follows, all from one sample in a study of cytomegalovirus exposure and HLA in healthy donors. This table comes from immunoSEQ multiplex PCR, and its TCRdb copy is limited to in-frame clones, with some not included. Here the sample spans 270,000 or so clones, about nine tenths being singletons. The source material was PBMCs. These TCRs come from a girl aged 2-10 years in good health and CMV-seronegative. Each CDR3 is given with its conserved first and last residue. The D gene is left open where the match is weak. Size is stated for part of the rows, as once, few or many counts, or as a class when the clone is expanded.

V gene: TRBV2
J gene: TRBJ2-7
D gene: TRBD2
clone size: .
CDR3 protein: CASTEAGLALSYEQYF
CDR3 DNA: TGTGCCAGCACGGAGGCAGGACTAGCGTTGTCCTACGAGCAGTACTTC

V gene: TRBV30
J gene: TRBJ1-5
D gene: .
clone size: .
CDR3 protein: CAWTSGVRNQPQHF
CDR3 DNA: TGTGCCTGGACATCGGGGGTAAGAAATCAGCCCCAGCATTTT

V gene: TRBV5-1
J gene: TRBJ2-1
D gene: TRBD2
clone size: once
CDR3 protein: CASSVSGGRNEQFF
CDR3 DNA: TGCGCCAGCAGCGTTAGCGGGGGGCGGAATGAGCAGTTCTTC

V gene: TRBV30
J gene: TRBJ2-5
D gene: .
clone size: .
CDR3 protein: CAWSVGASWEQYF
CDR3 DNA: TGTGCCTGGAGTGTAGGAGCAAGTTGGGAGCAGTACTTC

V gene: TRBV7-2
J gene: TRBJ1-5
D gene: .
clone size: .
CDR3 protein: CASSLESPYSNQPQHF
CDR3 DNA: TGTGCCAGCAGCTTAGAAAGCCCATATTCGAATCAGCCCCAGCATTTT

V gene: TRBV5-6
J gene: TRBJ2-1
D gene: .
clone size: .
CDR3 protein: CASSLALATEQFF
CDR3 DNA: TGTGCCAGCAGCTTGGCCCTCGCTACTGAGCAGTTCTTC

V gene: TRBV7-9
J gene: TRBJ2-7
D gene: TRBD1
clone size: .
CDR3 protein: CASSHRLTGPRYEQYF
CDR3 DNA: TGTGCCAGCAGCCACAGATTGACAGGGCCACGCTACGAGCAGTACTTC

V gene: TRBV6-6
J gene: TRBJ1-1
D gene: .
clone size: few
CDR3 protein: CASSYAGEVDFF
CDR3 DNA: TGTGCCAGCAGTTATGCGGGGGAAGTTGATTTCTTT

V gene: TRBV7-9
J gene: TRBJ1-1
D gene: .
clone size: .
CDR3 protein: CASSLQGPNTEAFF
CDR3 DNA: TGTGCCAGCAGCTTACAGGGCCCGAACACTGAAGCTTTCTTT

V gene: TRBV7-9
J gene: TRBJ2-7
D gene: .
clone size: .
CDR3 protein: CASSSTLGGREQYF
CDR3 DNA: TGTGCCAGCAGCTCCACCCTCGGAGGGAGGGAGCAGTACTTC

V gene: TRBV18
J gene: TRBJ2-5
D gene: .
clone size: .
CDR3 protein: CASSPQGKETQYF
CDR3 DNA: TGTGCCAGCTCACCACAGGGGAAAGAGACCCAGTACTTC